This T cell receptor beta chain came from a study of cytomegalovirus exposure and HLA in healthy donors. Study-level results: The authors later linked a missense DCLRE1C variant to TCR beta V- and J-gene trimming.

Notes on this clone: Its antigen is not known.

V shed 5 bases, J shed 5 bases, and the junction held 7 bases outside the gene matches. The germline V gene encodes CDR1 LNHDA and CDR2 SQIVND (reference sequence). CDR3 length equals 17 residues. PCR involved 60 Vbeta and 13 Jbeta primers. Only in-frame clones appear in the TCRdb table, and some are missing; sequencing was by immunoSEQ multiplex PCR. The table records tens of thousands of clones, 55% to 70% of them present only once. The V gene is TRBV19, the J gene TRBJ1-6, with 12 bases that match TRBD1. The receptor was isolated from a boy aged 5-17 years in good health and CMV-seropositive. Sequenced input: PBMCs. CDR3 amino acids: CASSLAGQGANNSPLHF. CDR3 nucleotide sequence: TGTGCCAGTAGTCTCGCGGGACAGGGGGCTAATAATTCACCCCTCCACTTT.